The T cell receptor (beta chain) under discussion was sequenced for a study of cytomegalovirus exposure and HLA in healthy donors. Study-wide results and limits: Being indistinguishable, some V segments were excluded, TRBV6-2 and TRBV6-3 among them. A later analysis revealed that TCR association rates differed between HLA loci, peaking at DRB1 and bottoming out at HLA-C. In vitro, a few CMV-associated chains proved specific for CMV antigens.

On this clone itself: Its antigen remains unidentified.

A multiplex PCR was run with 60 Vbeta primers and 13 Jbeta primers. Generated by immunoSEQ multiplex PCR, the TCRdb table keeps only in-frame clones and is missing some. The sample yields about 83,000 clones, about 77% seen once. The germline V gene has CDR1 SGHRS and CDR2 YFSETQ. This CDR3 is built from 16 residues. V was pared by 0 bases and J by 0 bases, with 7 bases between. The J gene is TRBJ2-6, the V gene TRBV5-1, with D maybe TRBD2 (5 bases). Material for sequencing was PBMCs. This sequence was found in a man aged 55 to 70 in good health and CMV-seronegative. DNA for the CDR3: TGCGCCAGCAGCTTGGATGGGAGCTCTGGGGCCAACGTCCTGACTTTC. Its translation: CASSLDGSSGANVLTF.